Given below is one T cell receptor (beta chain) in context. What it binds is not known. The V segment lost 6 bases and the J segment 3 bases; nucleotides outside the gene matches: 7. CDR1 SGHRS and CDR2 YFSETQ come from the germline V gene. The CDR3 is 15 amino acids. This sample was taken from a study of blood T cells in healthy people across ages. Broader study findings: Naive T cell percentage showed a strong correlation with the diversity of TCR beta.

A second roughly 6 to 11 cycle PCR used barcoded and J-beta primers. Using its own MiXCR run on the 5' RACE reads, TCRdb lists one record per CDR3 protein. The profile covers some 640,000 distinct CDR3 sequences, with around 45% appearing a single time and approximately 32% taken by the ten largest. The specimen sequenced was blood. This chain connects TRBV5-1 to TRBJ2-3; 10 bases line up with TRBD2. This TCR was sampled from a woman aged 60-70 years in good health. The CDR3 region has the DNA TGCGCCAGCATTTCGGCTAGCGGGAGTACAGATACGCAGTATTTT. It specifies CASISASGSTDTQYF.